This entry describes one TCR beta chain. Its antigen is not identified. CDR1 and CDR2 from the germline V gene are LNHDA and SQIVND (reference sequence). V dropped 3 bases and J dropped 6 bases, with 6 bases sitting between them. There are 12 residues in the CDR3. The data belong to a study of cytomegalovirus exposure and HLA in healthy donors. Study observations and caveats: Many donors carried some public TCRs, although rarity characterized most TCR sequences. The study designated about 160 TCR beta chains cytomegalovirus-associated.

Healthy individuals who donated bone marrow served as the donors. Primers included in the PCR were 60 Vbeta and 13 Jbeta primers. Data came from immunoSEQ multiplex PCR; TCRdb stores just in-frame clones and leaves some out. In the table there are about 150,000 clones, approximately 85% of which are singletons. This clonotype was obtained from a woman in her late teens or twenties in good health and CMV-seronegative. Material for sequencing was PBMCs. J is TRBJ1-5 and V is TRBV19; maybe TRBD1 (5 bases). The CDR3 sequence: CASSMGGQPQHF. CDR3 DNA sequence: TGTGCCAGTAGTATGGGGGGTCAGCCCCAGCATTTT.